This T cell receptor (beta chain) was obtained from a study of blood T cell repertoires in COVID-19. Source study methods: Amplifying reference gene primers gave estimates of nucleated cell counts. Method: immunoSEQ multiplex PCR; TCRdb's copy keeps in-frame clones and lacks some. That table supplies the V and J calls and clone size; D and trimming were determined from the DNA. This table has around 400,000 clones, around 86% appearing once. The ends were cut back, 2 bases at V and 7 bases at J, with 12 bases in the middle. Germline V gives CDR1 SGHAT, CDR2 FQNNGV. This CDR3 comprises 15 residues. The rearrangement uses TRBV11-2 and TRBJ1-6; D possibly corresponds to TRBD1 (6 bases). Sequenced sample: PBMCs or T cells enriched from blood (not recorded which). This sequence was found in a woman in her forties or fifties who had recovered from COVID-19. The CDR3 reads CASSLTGRGNSPLHF. In DNA, the CDR3 is TGTGCCAGCAGCTTAACGGGCAGGGGAAATTCACCCCTCCACTTT.